Listed below are T cell receptor beta chains from one sample, sequenced in a study of blood T cell repertoires in COVID-19. Assay used: immunoSEQ multiplex PCR; TCRdb lists only in-frame clones, some missing. The data contain 250,000 to 350,000 clones, about 85% of them singletons. Source material: peripheral blood. Receptors originate from a human donor with COVID-19, enrolled during active disease. The donor label of this sample is uncertain. The conserved cysteine and the conserved F or W are not part of the CDR3 here. Size is omitted from some rows. Given values are once, few, many or a class for expanded clones.

V	J	size	CDR3
TRBV19	TRBJ2-1	.	ASSREGRNEQF
TRBV5-1	TRBJ2-7	.	ASSLDRGQNEQY
TRBV7-3	TRBJ2-1	.	ASSLMGSGRPNEQF
TRBV28	TRBJ2-7	.	ASSFGDSVNEQY
TRBV5-1	TRBJ2-5	.	ASSQGQGRETQY
TRBV7-2	TRBJ2-7	.	ASSLVGTGYIEQY
TRBV3-1/TRBV3-2	TRBJ1-3	once	ASSQTTGSGNTIY
TRBV7-2	TRBJ2-1	.	ASSLGTGHGDEQF
TRBV28	TRBJ1-5	.	ASSSGRVQPQH
TRBV18	TRBJ1-2	.	ASSPGGGRTNYGYT
TRBV24-1	TRBJ2-5	.	ATSDRTGVVETQY
TRBV5-1	TRBJ1-4	.	ASSFDSSNEKLF
TRBV2	TRBJ1-5	.	ASSRRQAQPQH
TRBV9	TRBJ2-3	.	ASSPDGTSRTDTQY
TRBV3-1/TRBV3-2	TRBJ1-5	.	ASSQRSSNQPQH
TRBV6-5	TRBJ2-7	.	ASEISGRAAFEQY
TRBV5-1	TRBJ2-3	.	ASSLVWGSTDTQY
TRBV18	TRBJ1-2	.	ASSPTVGEDGYT
TRBV11-2	TRBJ2-5	.	ASTLGGYQETQY
TRBV5-8	TRBJ1-3	.	ASSRGQGPSGNTIY
TRBV7-9	TRBJ2-7	.	ASSSTRPGQSYEQY
TRBV19	TRBJ1-5	once	ASSFSGDPSNQPQH
TRBV6-2/TRBV6-3	TRBJ2-1	.	ASIPRVRANRRASSYNEQF
TRBV7-8	TRBJ1-4	.	ASRRTGRDEKLF
TRBV14	TRBJ2-1	.	ASSQARRASGRAGSYNEQF
TRBV7-2	TRBJ2-1	.	ASSARQGAYNEQF
TRBV7-9	TRBJ1-1	.	ASSLEGGTEAF
TRBV30	TRBJ2-7	.	AWSGAPYEQY
TRBV7-2	TRBJ1-6	.	ASSSAGVYNSPLH
TRBV28	TRBJ1-5	.	ASSLWTGGNQPQH
TRBV28	TRBJ1-1	.	ASSFYGAGNTEAF
TRBV18	TRBJ1-2	.	ASSPDSSNYGYT
TRBV9	TRBJ1-6	.	ASSAMTSVGSPLH
TRBV18	TRBJ2-2	.	ASSTGRGLDTGELF
TRBV6-5	TRBJ1-4	few	ATRGSGVVEKLF
TRBV11-3	TRBJ2-3	once	ASSPGGRYTDTQY